The 18 T cell receptor beta chains listed next were all sequenced from one sample in a study of regulatory T cells in long-lasting Graves disease (dated by TCRdb to the early 2020s). Libraries were prepared through multiplex PCR. Sequencing relied on an Illumina HiSeq 4000. TCR beta libraries were built with iRepertoire HTBI primers and Arm-PCR amplification of CDR3 regions. Through fastp at Q25 and MiXCR, TCRdb rebuilt clones from the public reads, retaining in-frame beta chains. Each CDR3 protein gets just one entry, which takes the most common genes and DNA from the rows behind it. The sample table records some 250,000 distinct CDR3 sequences; roughly 18% of these occur just once. Roughly 15% of the sample lies in the top ten. The meaning of the sample's time point label: newly diagnosed GD, antithyroid drugs for less than 3 months. For both TCR sequencing and RNA sequencing, RNA was extracted from PBMCs using TRIzol.

This same sample was also taken into another study, of T cells in Graves' hyperthyroidism and ophthalmopathy.

This sample comprised peripheral blood mononuclear cells (PBMCs), obtained at new diagnosis, from a patient treated with antithyroid drugs. The receptor set was obtained from a woman in her twenties or thirties with Graves disease. Donor details come from another sample of the same person, matched by shared clones.

This clonotype was observed a few times. The J gene is TRBJ1-2, the V gene TRBV11-2; maybe TRBD1 (5 bases). The V end lost 6 bases, the J end lost 7 bases, and 18 bases lay between the germline ends. CDR1 is SGHAT, CDR2 FQNNGV, per germline. CDR3 length equals 14 residues. CDR3 DNA sequence: TGTGCCAGCAGTCTGCAGGGTCAGGGAGGTGGCTACACCTTC. It translates to CASSLQGQGGGYTF.

This rearrangement joins TRBV12-3 or TRBV12-4 to TRBJ2-7; 15 bases fit TRBD2. This CDR3 has 16 amino acids. V shed 8 bases and J 2 bases; nucleotides not matched to a gene: 7. CDR3 in DNA: TGTGCCAGCGGGGGACTAGCGGGGGGCGGCACCTACGAGCAGTACTTC. Translated: CASGGLAGGGTYEQYF.

This clonotype was counted between two and nine times. The rearrangement links TRBV6-1 to TRBJ1-2, with no clear D. Germline CDR1 MNHNS, CDR2 SASEGT. The V gene lost 0 bases and the J gene lost 2 bases, with 4 bases spanning the gap. The CDR3 extends over 13 amino acids. Here the CDR3 reads CASSEALNYGYTF. The CDR3, as DNA: TGTGCCAGCAGTGAAGCGCTGAACTATGGCTACACCTTC.

This clonotype was observed a single time. A much larger clone differs from this one at a single base, so this may be a read error. The rearrangement joins TRBV6-2 or TRBV6-3 to TRBJ2-1; a weak D match, TRBD1 (6 bases). Germline V CDR1 and CDR2: MNHEY, SVGEGT. Trimming took off 8 bases at V and 3 bases at J, with 23 bases between the two ends. The CDR3 totals 17 residues. In nucleotides, the CDR3 is TGTGCCAGCGCCAAAGCCCCACAGGGAAAAGGCTACAATGAGCAGTTCTTC. Translation: CASAKAPQGKGYNEQFF.

V and J are TRBV5-4 and TRBJ2-5; D remains ambiguous. The V and J ends lost 2 bases and 4 bases respectively, with 12 bases between them. Germline V gene sequence: CDR1 SGHNT, CDR2 YYREEE (reference sequence). This CDR3 region has 14 residues. CDR3 DNA: TGTGCCAGCAGCTTTGCCCGCATGGGAGAGACCCAGTACTTC. It specifies CASSFARMGETQYF.

CDR3 loop: CASSLSFSDRDYGYTF. The CDR3 coding sequence is TGTGCCAGCAGCTTGAGTTTCTCCGACAGGGACTATGGCTACACCTTC. The gene calls are TRBV5-6 and TRBJ1-2; 7 bases line up with TRBD1. Unmatched junction bases numbered 9, after V lost 1 base and J lost 3 bases. Germline lookup yields CDR1 SGHDT and CDR2 YYEEEE. The CDR3 contains 16 residues. Full variable domain (remainder filled in from reference TRBV5-6 and TRBJ1-2): DAGVTQSPTHLIKTRGQQVTLRCSPKSGHDTVSWYQQALGQGPQFIFQYYEEEERQRGNFPDRFSGHQFPNYSSELNVNALLLGDSALYLCASSLSFSDRDYGYTFGSGTRLTVV.

There are many counts of this clonotype. The chain recombines TRBV6-1 with TRBJ1-2; no definite D call. CDR3 size: 15 residues. Per the germline V gene, CDR1 is MNHNS and CDR2 is SASEGT. V shed 1 base and J shed 5 bases, with 14 bases lying between them. For the CDR3, the DNA is TGTGCCAGCAGTGAAGGTGAAGGGCGGTGGTATGGCTACACCTTC. This encodes CASSEGEGRWYGYTF.

The chain combines TRBV19 with TRBJ1-2, with D unclear. Germline CDR1 LNHDA, CDR2 SQIVND (reference sequence). The CDR3 loop spans 10 amino acids. Trimming took off 4 bases at V and 3 bases at J, with 0 bases between the two ends. The CDR3 spells CASSNYGYTF. CDR3 sequence (DNA): TGTGCCAGTAGTAACTATGGCTACACCTTC.

The sample holds many counts of this clonotype. The genes are TRBV2 and TRBJ2-1; no clear D. Per germline, CDR1 SNHLY and CDR2 FYNNEI. The CDR3 sequence is 16 residues long. V was cut by 4 bases and J by 3 bases, with 16 bases left in between. The CDR3 loop is CASSGALEIIYNEQFF. CDR3 DNA sequence: TGTGCCAGCAGTGGGGCTCTAGAGATTATCTACAATGAGCAGTTCTTC. The variable domain in full, with the rest retrieved from reference TRBV2 and TRBJ2-1, is EPEVTQTPSHQVTQMGQEVILRCVPISNHLYFYWYRQILGQKVEFLVSFYNNEISEKSEIFDDQFSVERPDGSNFTLKIRSTKLEDSAMYFCASSGALEIIYNEQFFGPGTRLTVL.

There are many counts of this clonotype. The chain combines TRBV15 with TRBJ2-7; tentatively, D is TRBD2 (6 bases). Trimming left V 5 bases short and J 0 bases short, with 11 bases between. Germline loops: CDR1 LNHNV, CDR2 YYDKDF (reference sequence). The CDR3 loop spans 14 amino acids. The CDR3 DNA sequence: TGTGCCACCAGCTACCGACTAGACTCCTACGAGCAGTACTTC. This translates into CATSYRLDSYEQYF.

The genes are TRBV12-3 or TRBV12-4 and TRBJ1-1; possible D gene TRBD1, 5 bases. The CDR3 totals 13 residues. V dropped 7 bases and J dropped 4 bases, with 13 bases sitting between them. DNA of the CDR3: TGTGCCAGCACCCACGGGGGTCGCACTGAAGCTTTCTTT. Its protein is CASTHGGRTEAFF.

There are many counts of this clonotype. The chain is built from TRBV27 and TRBJ1-1; D might be TRBD1 (5 bases). Germline CDR1 is MNHEY and CDR2 is SMNVEV (reference sequence). The CDR3 length is 16 residues. V was cut by 6 bases and J by 0 bases, with 17 bases left in between. The CDR3 spells CASSLGTGEVNTEAFF. As DNA, the CDR3 is TGTGCCAGCAGCTTAGGGACGGGAGAAGTGAACACTGAAGCTTTCTTT.

This clonotype was seen many times. The chain combines TRBV9 with TRBJ1-1, with D unresolved. This CDR3 has 13 residues. Germline V gene sequence: CDR1 SGDLS, CDR2 YYNGEE. Trimming took 0 bases from V and 6 from J, leaving 9 bases between them. The CDR3 DNA is TGTGCCAGCAGCGTAGTGTCAAGTTCTGAAGCTTTCTTT. This codes for CASSVVSSSEAFF.

This clonotype was found many times. CDR3 sequence reads: CASSRLGGTANTGELFF. The CDR3 coding sequence is TGTGCCAGCAGCCGATTGGGGGGGACAGCGAACACCGGGGAGCTGTTTTTT. The chain joins TRBV3-1 to TRBJ2-2, with D possibly being TRBD1 or TRBD2 (7 bases each). This CDR3 spans 17 amino acids. Per germline, CDR1 LGHDT and CDR2 YNNKEL (reference sequence). V lost 4 bases and J lost 0, with 15 bases in between.

In this sample, this clonotype turned up many times. V gene TRBV13 combines with J gene TRBJ2-7; D possibly matches TRBD1 or TRBD2 (5 bases each). V shed 5 bases and J shed 0 bases, with 14 bases lying between them. The CDR3 extends over 15 amino acids. Germline CDR1 is PRHDT and CDR2 is FYEKMQ (reference sequence). CDR3 nucleotides: TGTGCCAGCAGCACCTTAGGGACCCTCTCCTACGAGCAGTACTTC. Protein product: CASSTLGTLSYEQYF. The full variable domain, its missing parts supplied by reference TRBV13 and TRBJ2-7, is AAGVIQSPRHLIKEKRETATLKCYPIPRHDTVYWYQQGPGQDPQFLISFYEKMQSDKGSIPDRFSAQQFSDYHSELNMSSLELGDSALYFCASSTLGTLSYEQYFGPGTRLTVT.

The chain couples TRBV7-2 to TRBJ2-5; 8 nucleotides align to TRBD1. This CDR3 region has 16 residues. Germline CDR1 reads SGHTA; CDR2 reads FQGNSA. V was clipped by 0 bases and J by 5 bases; unmatched bases: 8. CDR3 sequence: CASSLAPPGGGETQYF. The CDR3 DNA reads TGTGCCAGCAGCTTAGCCCCCCCAGGGGGCGGGGAGACCCAGTACTTC.

There are many counts of this clonotype. This chain connects TRBV5-8 to TRBJ1-1, with a weak D call TRBD1 (6 bases). The CDR3 spans 15 residues. V was cut by 3 bases and J by 1 base, with 13 bases left in between. Germline assignment: CDR1 SGHTS and CDR2 YDEGEE. The CDR3 nucleotides are TGTGCCAGCAGCTCCCCACAGGGTAAGAACACTGAAGCTTTCTTT. It yields the protein CASSSPQGKNTEAFF.

V gene TRBV6-5 combines with J gene TRBJ1-1, with TRBD1 matching over 10 bases. Germline V gene lookup returns CDR1 MNHEY and CDR2 SVGAGI. With 5 bases clipped from V and 1 base from J, the junction kept 7 bases outside the gene matches. This CDR3 has 16 amino acids. The chain's CDR3 is CASSPRTGGENTEAFF. CDR3 DNA: TGTGCCAGCAGTCCGAGGACAGGGGGGGAGAACACTGAAGCTTTCTTT.